This T cell receptor beta chain originates from a study of OX40 agonist ivuxolimab in advanced cancers. Background on the study: Therapy given before enrollment (anti-PD-1, anti-PD-L1 or anti-CTLA-4) was allowed, and 40% had some. Findings and caveats of the study: Dosing at 0.1 to 3.0 mg/kg was accompanied by clonal expansion of CD4+ and CD8+ blood T cells by week 6. A proportion of nonresponders additionally exhibited low normalized T-cell clonal expansion.

With respect to this clone: Its antigen is undetermined.

V lost 2 bases to trimming and J lost 5 bases; unmatched junction nucleotides: 5. Looked up from germline, CDR1 is LGHNA and CDR2 is YNFKEQ. CDR3 length: 14 amino acids. Sequenced by immunoSEQ multiplex PCR; TCRdb stores in-frame clones only, minus some. This sample has 65,000 to 70,000 clones, with around 87% found just once. The chain carries TRBV4-2 and TRBJ1-1, with 7 bases aligning to TRBD1. Source: CD4+ or CD8+ T cells sorted from blood, taken in a trial of the OX40 agonist ivuxolimab. The receptor was derived from an adult with an advanced solid tumor such as melanoma, head and neck, liver or kidney cancer. In DNA form, the CDR3 reads TGTGCCAGCAGCCAATTAACAGGGGAAACTGAAGCTTTCTTT. Encoded protein: CASSQLTGETEAFF.